The rows below give T cell receptor beta chains drawn from one sample of a study of cytomegalovirus exposure and HLA in healthy donors. Data came from immunoSEQ multiplex PCR; TCRdb stores just in-frame clones and leaves some out. With just over 200,000 clones in the sample, the ten largest clones hold more than 0.95%. The sample taken for sequencing was PBMCs. These receptors were obtained from a girl aged 2 to 9 in good health and CMV-seropositive. The CDR3 runs from the conserved cysteine through the conserved F or W. A D gene is named only where the DNA matches it firmly.

j_call v_call d_call cdr3_aa cdr3_nt
TRBJ2-5 TRBV5-1 TRBD2 CASSLGAGEETQYF TGCGCCAGCAGCTTGGGGGCGGGAGAGGAGACCCAGTACTTC
TRBJ2-7 TRBV28 TRBD2 CASSFLAGVYEQYF TGTGCCAGCAGTTTTCTAGCGGGAGTTTACGAGCAGTACTTC
TRBJ1-1 TRBV5-1 NA CASSPAATRSEAFF TGCGCCAGCAGCCCCGCGGCGACCAGATCTGAAGCTTTCTTT
TRBJ2-5 TRBV10-1 TRBD1 CASSESYPGTGWEETQYF TGCGCCAGCAGTGAGTCTTATCCCGGGACAGGGTGGGAAGAGACCCAGTACTTC
TRBJ1-1 TRBV4-1 NA CASSPREDTEAFF TGCGCCAGCAGCCCCAGGGAAGACACTGAAGCTTTCTTT
TRBJ1-5 TRBV10-1 TRBD1 CASSESSNRQGNGNQPQHF TGCGCCAGCAGTGAGTCCTCAAACCGACAGGGGAACGGCAATCAGCCCCAGCATTTT
TRBJ2-7 TRBV18 NA CASSPPPSSVGAGEQYF TGTGCCAGCTCACCTCCACCTTCTTCCGTGGGGGCCGGCGAGCAGTACTTC
TRBJ1-2 TRBV19 NA CASSEDLRGGYTF TGTGCCAGTAGTGAAGATCTGAGAGGTGGCTACACCTTC
TRBJ1-3 TRBV7-6 NA CASSLIPTQTSGNTIYF TGTGCCAGCAGCTTAATACCCACACAAACCTCTGGAAACACCATATATTTT
TRBJ2-3 TRBV4-1 TRBD2 CASSHPSGSGRDTQYF TGCGCCAGCAGCCACCCTAGCGGGAGCGGTCGGGATACGCAGTATTTT
TRBJ1-6 TRBV7-2 NA CASSFGQPSPLHF TGTGCCAGCAGCTTCGGACAGCCTTCACCCCTCCACTTT
TRBJ2-1 TRBV5-1 NA CASSLVEAGPYNEQFF TGCGCCAGCAGCTTGGTTGAGGCGGGACCCTACAATGAGCAGTTCTTC
TRBJ1-5 TRBV7-8 TRBD1 CASSLDWTGINQPQHF TGTGCCAGCAGCTTAGACTGGACAGGGATCAATCAGCCCCAGCATTTT
TRBJ2-3 TRBV5-4 TRBD2 CASSFWREYRVSTDTQYF TGTGCCAGCAGCTTCTGGCGGGAGTACAGAGTAAGCACAGATACGCAGTATTTT
TRBJ1-4 TRBV29-1 NA CSVDSGGNEKLFF TGCAGCGTTGACTCGGGGGGTAATGAAAAACTGTTTTTT
TRBJ2-1 TRBV9 TRBD1 CASSEMDREDEQFF TGTGCCAGCAGCGAGATGGACAGGGAGGATGAGCAGTTCTTC
TRBJ2-1 TRBV7-3 NA CASSLSGGPSEQFF TGTGCCAGCAGCTTAAGTGGGGGCCCGAGTGAGCAGTTCTTC